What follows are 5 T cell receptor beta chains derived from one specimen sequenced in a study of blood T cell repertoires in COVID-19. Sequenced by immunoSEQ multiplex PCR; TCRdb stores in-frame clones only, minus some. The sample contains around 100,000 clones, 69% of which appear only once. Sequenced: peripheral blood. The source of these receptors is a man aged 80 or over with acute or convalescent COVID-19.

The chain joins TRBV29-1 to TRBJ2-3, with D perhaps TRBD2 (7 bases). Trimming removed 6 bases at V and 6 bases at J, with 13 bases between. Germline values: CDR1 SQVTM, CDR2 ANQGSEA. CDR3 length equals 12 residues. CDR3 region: CSVGRGADTQYF. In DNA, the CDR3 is TGCAGCGTGGGACGGGGGGCGGATACGCAGTATTTT.

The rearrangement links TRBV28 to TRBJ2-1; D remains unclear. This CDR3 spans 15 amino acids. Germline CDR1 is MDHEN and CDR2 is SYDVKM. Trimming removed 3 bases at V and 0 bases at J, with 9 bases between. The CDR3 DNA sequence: TGTGCCAGCAGTTTCTCGCGGAGCTCCTACAATGAGCAGTTCTTC. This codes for CASSFSRSSYNEQFF. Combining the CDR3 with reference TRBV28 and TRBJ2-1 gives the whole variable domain DVKVTQSSRYLVKRTGEKVFLECVQDMDHENMFWYRQDPGLGLRLIYFSYDVKMKEKGDIPEGYSVSREKKERFSLILESASTNQTSMYLCASSFSRSSYNEQFFGPGTRLTVL.

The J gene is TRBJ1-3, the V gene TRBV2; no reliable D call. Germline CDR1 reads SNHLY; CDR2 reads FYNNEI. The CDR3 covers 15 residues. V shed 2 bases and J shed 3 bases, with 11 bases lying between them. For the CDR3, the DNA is TGTGCCAGCAGTGAACGGGGTTATGGTGGAAACACCATATATTTT. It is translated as CASSERGYGGNTIYF.

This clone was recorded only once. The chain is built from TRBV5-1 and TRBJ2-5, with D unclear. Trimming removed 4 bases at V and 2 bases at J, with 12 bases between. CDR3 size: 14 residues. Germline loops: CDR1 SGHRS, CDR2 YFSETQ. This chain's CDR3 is CASSPRVNQETQYF. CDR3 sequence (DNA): TGCGCCAGCAGCCCCCGGGTTAATCAAGAGACCCAGTACTTC.

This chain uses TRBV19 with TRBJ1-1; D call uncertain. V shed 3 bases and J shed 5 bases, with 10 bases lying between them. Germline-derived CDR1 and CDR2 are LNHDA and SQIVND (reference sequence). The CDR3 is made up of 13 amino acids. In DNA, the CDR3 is TGTGCCAGTAGTATTCGGGGTCGGACTGAAGCTTTCTTT. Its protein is CASSIRGRTEAFF.